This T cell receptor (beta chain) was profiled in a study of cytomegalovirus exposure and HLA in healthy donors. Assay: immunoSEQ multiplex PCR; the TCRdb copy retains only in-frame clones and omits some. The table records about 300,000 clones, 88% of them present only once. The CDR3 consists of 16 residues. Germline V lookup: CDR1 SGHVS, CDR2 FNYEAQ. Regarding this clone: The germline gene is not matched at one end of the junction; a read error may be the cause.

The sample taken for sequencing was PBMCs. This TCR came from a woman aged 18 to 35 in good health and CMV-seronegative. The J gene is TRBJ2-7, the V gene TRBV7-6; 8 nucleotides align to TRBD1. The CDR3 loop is CASSLVPGQGSYEQYF. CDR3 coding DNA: TGTGCCAGCAGTTTAGTTCCAGGACAGGGTTCCTACGAGCAGTACTTC.